These 25 T cell receptor beta chains originate from one sample sequenced in a study of follicular helper T cells after annual influenza vaccination. Sequencing was performed with immunoSEQ multiplex PCR; in TCRdb, only in-frame clones are kept and a portion is missing. The data show thousands of clones, roughly 80% seen once. As for time point: 2014-2015 season, pre-vaccination. The sequences come from CXCR5+ CD38- circulating T follicular helper cells from blood, collected on the day of influenza vaccination. As to subset: circulating Tfh, non-naive CD4+CXCR5+PD-1+ (ICOS+CD38+ or ICOS-CD38-). The receptors here all came from an adult who received the influenza vaccine.

The chain couples TRBV28 to TRBJ1-6, with a weak D call TRBD1 (6 bases). Trimming pared 4 bases from V and 10 bases from J, leaving 14 bases between. CDR3 size: 14 residues. CDR1 is MDHEN and CDR2 is SYDVKM in the germline V gene. CDR3 coding DNA: TGTGCCAGCAGTTCGACAGGAGAATACTCACCCCTCCACTTT. Translation gives CASSSTGEYSPLHF.

The V and J genes are TRBV5-4 and TRBJ2-6; D is possibly TRBD1 (6 bases). The V end was cut by 3 bases, the J end by 0 bases, with 16 bases between. This CDR3 contains 18 residues. Germline lookup yields CDR1 SGHNT and CDR2 YYREEE (reference sequence). The DNA of the CDR3 is TGTGCCAGCAGCTCAGGGACACTGAGACTCTCTGGGGCCAACGTCCTGACTTTC. Translation: CASSSGTLRLSGANVLTF. Variable domain in full (rest from reference TRBV5-4 and TRBJ2-6): ETGVTQSPTHLIKTRGQQVTLRCSSQSGHNTVSWYQQALGQGPQFIFQYYREEENGRGNFPPRFSGLQFPNYSSELNVNALELDDSALYLCASSSGTLRLSGANVLTFGAGSRLTVL.

The V gene is TRBV6-5, the J gene TRBJ1-2; 9 nucleotides agree with TRBD1. This CDR3 is 14 amino acids long. In germline, CDR1 is MNHEY, CDR2 SVGAGI. The junction had 8 bases not matched to a gene; V was cut back by 5 bases and J by 7 bases. CDR3 residues: CASSKGDRDGGYTF. The CDR3 DNA follows: TGTGCCAGCAGTAAAGGGGACAGGGACGGTGGCTACACCTTC.

The chain is built from TRBV6-1 and TRBJ1-4; 9 bases agree with TRBD1. The junction had 4 bases not matched to a gene; V was cut back by 5 bases and J by 3 bases. The CDR3 contains 15 residues. CDR1 is MNHNS and CDR2 is SASEGT in the germline V gene. The CDR3 loop reads CASSPNRGPNEKLFF. CDR3 sequence (DNA): TGTGCCAGCAGTCCAAACAGGGGGCCTAATGAAAAACTGTTTTTT.

The chain uses TRBV18 and TRBJ2-1; D ambiguous. Germline CDR1 is KGHSH and CDR2 is LQKENI. Trimming took 3 bases from V and 2 from J, leaving 5 bases between them. CDR3 length: 13 amino acids. CDR3 sequence reads: CASSPAAYNEQFF. The CDR3 DNA follows: TGTGCCAGCTCACCCGCGGCCTACAATGAGCAGTTCTTC.

The J gene is TRBJ1-6, the V gene TRBV19, with 7 bases aligning to TRBD1. J gave up 7 bases and V 9 bases, and 9 bases lay outside the gene matches. There are 14 residues in the CDR3. Germline CDR1 is LNHDA and CDR2 is SQIVND (reference sequence). The chain's CDR3 is CASRGDRTNSPLHF. In nucleotides, the CDR3 is TGTGCCAGCAGGGGGGACCGGACGAATTCACCCCTCCACTTT.

The chain is built from TRBV7-3 and TRBJ2-5; either TRBD1 or TRBD2 may fit D (5 bases each). CDR1 SGHTA and CDR2 FQGTGA come from the germline V gene. The CDR3 is 15 amino acids. Trimming took off 2 bases at V and 3 bases at J, with 13 bases between the two ends. The CDR3: CASSLLGGPEETQYF. The CDR3 nucleotides are TGTGCCAGCAGCTTACTTGGGGGACCAGAAGAGACCCAGTACTTC. Based on the CDR3 plus reference TRBV7-3 and TRBJ2-5, the full variable domain is GAGVSQTPSNKVTEKGKYVELRCDPISGHTALYWYRQSLGQGPEFLIYFQGTGAADDSGLPNDRFFAVRPEGSVSTLKIQRTERGDSAVYLCASSLLGGPEETQYFGPGTRLLVL.

The gene calls are TRBV5-1 and TRBJ2-5; D perhaps matches TRBD2 (5 bases). The CDR3 length is 14 residues. V was trimmed by 2 bases and J by 1 base, leaving 9 bases between them. Germline values: CDR1 SGHRS, CDR2 YFSETQ. The CDR3 sequence is CASSLGLPQETQYF. Here the CDR3 DNA reads TGCGCCAGCAGCTTAGGACTCCCCCAAGAGACCCAGTACTTC.

V gene TRBV5-6 combines with J gene TRBJ1-3; tentative D call: TRBD1 (5 bases). V lost 4 bases, J lost 2 bases, and 10 bases lay in between. Germline V lookup: CDR1 SGHDT, CDR2 YYEEEE. The CDR3 has 14 residues. CDR3 bases: TGTGCCAGCAGCGTAGGGACTGCTGGAAACACCATATATTTT. This encodes CASSVGTAGNTIYF. Drawing the rest from reference TRBV5-6 and TRBJ1-3, the complete variable domain is DAGVTQSPTHLIKTRGQQVTLRCSPKSGHDTVSWYQQALGQGPQFIFQYYEEEERQRGNFPDRFSGHQFPNYSSELNVNALLLGDSALYLCASSVGTAGNTIYFGEGSWLTVV.

The chain employs TRBV7-2 and TRBJ2-7; D is unresolved. CDR1 and CDR2 (germline): SGHTA, FQGNSA. CDR3 size: 13 residues. The V end lost 1 base, the J end lost 3 bases, and 7 bases lay between the germline ends. CDR3 sequence reads: CASSLDLGYEQYF. The CDR3 DNA reads as TGTGCCAGCAGCTTAGATTTGGGCTACGAGCAGTACTTC.

The chain uses TRBV2 and TRBJ2-7; no firm D call. This CDR3 is built from 14 residues. The ends were cut back, 3 bases at V and 2 bases at J, with 11 bases in the middle. In germline, CDR1 is SNHLY, CDR2 FYNNEI. CDR3 in DNA: TGTGCCAGCAGTGATGGGTCTGAAACCTACGAGCAGTACTTC. Protein sequence: CASSDGSETYEQYF.

The chain recombines TRBV7-9 with TRBJ1-6; possible D gene TRBD1, 5 bases. Per the germline V gene, CDR1 is SEHNR and CDR2 is FQNEAQ (reference sequence). Between the trimmed V and J ends, which lost 6 bases and 6 bases, there was a span of 12 bases. The CDR3 runs 14 residues. CDR3 in amino acids: CASRTDGGNSPLHF. CDR3 DNA sequence: TGTGCCAGCAGAACGGACGGGGGTAATTCACCCCTCCACTTT.

CDR3: CSANGGDSGNTIYF. The CDR3 DNA is TGCAGCGCAAATGGGGGGGACTCTGGAAACACCATATATTTT. J is TRBJ1-3 and V is TRBV29-1; weak D call: TRBD1 (5 bases). CDR1 is SQVTM, CDR2 ANQGSEA, per germline. This CDR3 comprises 14 residues. Trimming pared 7 bases from V and 0 bases from J, leaving 13 bases between.

This chain connects TRBV28 to TRBJ1-3; D unresolved. Trimming pared 6 bases from V and 1 base from J, leaving 16 bases between. Germline CDR1 MDHEN, CDR2 SYDVKM. This CDR3 is built from 16 residues. Here the CDR3 DNA reads TGTGCCAGCAGCACAAGACAACCCGTTTCTGGAAACACCATATATTTT. Its translation is CASSTRQPVSGNTIYF.

V is TRBV28 and J is TRBJ1-2; no clear D. Germline lookup yields CDR1 MDHEN and CDR2 SYDVKM. V was clipped by 1 base and J by 6 bases, with 15 bases between them. The CDR3 is 15 residues long. The CDR3: CASSLLRAGGNGYTF. In DNA form, the CDR3 reads TGTGCCAGCAGTTTATTAAGGGCAGGAGGTAATGGCTACACCTTC.

This clone was observed a few times. The V gene is TRBV4-2, the J gene TRBJ1-5, with D uncertain. The CDR3 spans 12 residues. Germline V CDR1 and CDR2: LGHNA, YNFKEQ. V shed 4 bases and J shed 3 bases, with 4 bases lying between them. This CDR3 reads CASSLDNQPQHF. DNA for the CDR3: TGTGCCAGCAGCCTAGACAATCAGCCCCAGCATTTT.

V is TRBV7-2 and J is TRBJ2-3; the match to TRBD2 covers 12 bases. The CDR3 contains 15 residues. V gave up 6 bases and J gave up 8 bases; unmatched junction bases: 9. From germline, CDR1 is SGHTA and CDR2 FQGNSA. DNA for the CDR3: TGTGCCAGCAGTCAGTTGACTAGCGGGGGTAGTACGCAGTATTTT. This encodes CASSQLTSGGSTQYF.

The chain combines TRBV15 with TRBJ1-5, with a possible D match to TRBD1 (5 bases). The CDR3 length is 16 residues. V was trimmed by 4 bases and J by 8 bases, leaving 21 bases between them. CDR1 LNHNV and CDR2 YYDKDF come from the germline V gene (reference sequence). CDR3 region: CATSKDGGSAQKPQHF. The CDR3 coding sequence is TGTGCCACCAGCAAAGACGGGGGGTCGGCCCAAAAGCCCCAGCATTTT. The full variable domain, with the rest looked up from reference TRBV15 and TRBJ1-5, is DAMVIQNPRYQVTQFGKPVTLSCSQTLNHNVMYWYQQKSSQAPKLLFHYYDKDFNNEADTPDNFQSRRPNTSFCFLDIRSPGLGDTAMYLCATSKDGGSAQKPQHFGDGTRLSIL.

CDR3 in DNA: TGTGCCAGTAGTATTCTCCAGGATCAAGAGACCCAGTACTTC. This translates into CASSILQDQETQYF. The chain combines TRBV19 with TRBJ2-5; D unclear. The CDR3 is 14 residues long. CDR1 and CDR2 from the germline V gene are LNHDA and SQIVND (reference sequence). V lost 3 bases and J 2 bases, leaving 10 bases between the germline ends.

The chain recombines TRBV2 with TRBJ2-2; 10 bases align to TRBD1. This CDR3 has 16 residues. V lost 8 bases to trimming and J lost 4 bases; unmatched junction nucleotides: 10. CDR1 SNHLY and CDR2 FYNNEI come from the germline V gene. The CDR3 nucleotides are TGTGCCAGCCAAGAAGGGACAGGGGCGGTCACCGGGGAGCTGTTTTTT. Translating gives CASQEGTGAVTGELFF.

The chain recombines TRBV28 with TRBJ2-1; D possibly corresponds to TRBD1 (5 bases). The CDR3 has 16 amino acids. Per the germline V gene, CDR1 is MDHEN and CDR2 is SYDVKM. Trimming left V 6 bases short and J 7 bases short, with 22 bases between. CDR3 bases: TGTGCCAGCAGGCTCGGGTGGGGCAGTAACGAAAATGAGCAGTTCTTC. Translated: CASRLGWGSNENEQFF.

The chain recombines TRBV28 with TRBJ2-1; no firm D call. The CDR3 loop spans 16 amino acids. Germline CDR1 is MDHEN and CDR2 is SYDVKM. V lost 3 bases and J lost 8, with 20 bases in between. Written as DNA, the CDR3 is TGTGCCAGCAGTTTCCCCAGGCTCAGTCCAACGGATGAGCAGTTCTTC. Amino acids: CASSFPRLSPTDEQFF.

The CDR3 protein is CASSSGLAGGRSYNEQFF. The CDR3 DNA sequence: TGTGCCAGCAGCTCGGGACTAGCGGGGGGGCGGTCCTACAATGAGCAGTTCTTC. The chain links TRBV9 to TRBJ2-1, with TRBD2 identical over 16 bases. The germline V gene encodes CDR1 SGDLS and CDR2 YYNGEE. This CDR3 spans 18 amino acids. J was trimmed by 1 base and V by 4 bases; bases with no gene match: 5.

The DNA of the CDR3 is TGTGCCAGCTCACGAGCGGCCGCAACTAATGAAAAACTGTTTTTT. Protein sequence: CASSRAAATNEKLFF. This chain uses TRBV18 with TRBJ1-4; D gene ambiguous. This CDR3 has 15 residues. The germline gives CDR1 KGHSH, CDR2 LQKENI. V lost 4 bases, J lost 0 bases, and 9 bases lay in between.

In this sample, this clone turned up a few times. This sequence joins TRBV2 and TRBJ1-2; 9 bases align to TRBD1. In germline, CDR1 is SNHLY, CDR2 FYNNEI. CDR3 length equals 14 residues. V lost 2 bases to trimming and J lost 8 bases; unmatched junction nucleotides: 6. In DNA form, the CDR3 reads TGTGCCAGCAGTGAAAATGACAGGGGGAGCGGCTACACCTTC. This sequence encodes CASSENDRGSGYTF. Together with reference TRBV2 and TRBJ1-2, the CDR3 gives the full variable domain: EPEVTQTPSHQVTQMGQEVILRCVPISNHLYFYWYRQILGQKVEFLVSFYNNEISEKSEIFDDQFSVERPDGSNFTLKIRSTKLEDSAMYFCASSENDRGSGYTFGSGTRLTVV.